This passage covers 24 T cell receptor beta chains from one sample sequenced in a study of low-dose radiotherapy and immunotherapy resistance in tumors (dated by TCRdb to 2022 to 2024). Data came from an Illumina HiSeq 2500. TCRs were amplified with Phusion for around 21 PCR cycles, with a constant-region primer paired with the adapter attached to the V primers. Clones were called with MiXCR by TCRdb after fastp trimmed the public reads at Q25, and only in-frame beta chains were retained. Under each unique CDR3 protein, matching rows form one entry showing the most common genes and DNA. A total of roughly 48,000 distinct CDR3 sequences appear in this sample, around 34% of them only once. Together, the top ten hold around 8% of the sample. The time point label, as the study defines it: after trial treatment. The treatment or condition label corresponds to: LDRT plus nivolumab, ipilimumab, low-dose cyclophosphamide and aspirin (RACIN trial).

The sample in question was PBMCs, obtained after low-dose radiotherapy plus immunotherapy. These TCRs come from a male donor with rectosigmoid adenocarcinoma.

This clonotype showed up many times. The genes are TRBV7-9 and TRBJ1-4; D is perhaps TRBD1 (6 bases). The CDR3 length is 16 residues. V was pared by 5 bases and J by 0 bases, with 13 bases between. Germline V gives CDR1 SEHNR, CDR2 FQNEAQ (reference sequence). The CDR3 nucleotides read TGTGCCAGCAGCCCAGGGACAACAGCAACTAATGAAAAACTGTTTTTT. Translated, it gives CASSPGTTATNEKLFF. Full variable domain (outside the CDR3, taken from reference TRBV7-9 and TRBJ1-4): DTGVSQNPRHKITKRGQNVTFRCDPISEHNRLYWYRQTLGQGPEFLTYFQNEAQLEKSRLLSDRFSAERPKGSFSTLEIQRTEQGDSAMYLCASSPGTTATNEKLFFGSGTQLSVL.

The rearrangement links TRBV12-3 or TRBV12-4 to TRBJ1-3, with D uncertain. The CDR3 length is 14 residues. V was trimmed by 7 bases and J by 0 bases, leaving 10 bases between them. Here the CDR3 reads CASTTALSGNTIYF. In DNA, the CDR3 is TGTGCCAGCACCACGGCCCTCTCTGGAAACACCATATATTTT.

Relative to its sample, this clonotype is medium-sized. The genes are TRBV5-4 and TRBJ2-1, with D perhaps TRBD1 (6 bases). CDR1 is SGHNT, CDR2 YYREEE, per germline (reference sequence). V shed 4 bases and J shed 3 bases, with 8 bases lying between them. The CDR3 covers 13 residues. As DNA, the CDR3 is TGTGCCAGCAGCCCGGACAGCTACAATGAGCAGTTCTTC. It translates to CASSPDSYNEQFF.

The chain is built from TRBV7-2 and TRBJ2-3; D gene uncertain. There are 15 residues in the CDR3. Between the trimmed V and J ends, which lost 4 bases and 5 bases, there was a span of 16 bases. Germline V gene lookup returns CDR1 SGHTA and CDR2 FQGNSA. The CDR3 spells CASSSMGWSGDTQYF. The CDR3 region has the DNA TGTGCCAGCAGCTCTATGGGATGGTCGGGAGATACGCAGTATTTT.

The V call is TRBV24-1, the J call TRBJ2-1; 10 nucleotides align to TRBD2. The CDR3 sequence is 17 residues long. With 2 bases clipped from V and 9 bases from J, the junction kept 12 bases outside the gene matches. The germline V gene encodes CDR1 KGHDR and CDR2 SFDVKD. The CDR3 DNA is TGTGCCACCAGTGATTCTGGGACTAGCGTATCTAAGGGTGAGCAGTTCTTC. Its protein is CATSDSGTSVSKGEQFF.

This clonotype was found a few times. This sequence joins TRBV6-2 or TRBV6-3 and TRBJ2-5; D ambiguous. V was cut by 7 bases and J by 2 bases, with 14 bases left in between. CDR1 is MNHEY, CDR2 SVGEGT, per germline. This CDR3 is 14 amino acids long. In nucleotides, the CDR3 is TGTGCCAGCACCGCGTCTAATCCGCAAGAGACCCAGTACTTC. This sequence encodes CASTASNPQETQYF.

DNA of the CDR3: TGTGCCACCAGCAGAGTGGGACTAGCGTTCTACGAGCAGTACTTC. Residues: CATSRVGLAFYEQYF. This sequence joins TRBV15 and TRBJ2-7; 10 bases match TRBD2. CDR3 length: 15 amino acids. From germline, CDR1 is LNHNV and CDR2 YYDKDF (reference sequence). The V and J ends lost 1 base and 3 bases, in that order; junction bases with no gene match: 3.

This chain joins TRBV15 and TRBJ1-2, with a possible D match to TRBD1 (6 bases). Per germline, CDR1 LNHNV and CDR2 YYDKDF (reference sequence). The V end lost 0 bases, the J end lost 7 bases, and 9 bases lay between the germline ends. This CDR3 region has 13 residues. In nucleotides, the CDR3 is TGTGCCACCAGCAGAGATTCGACAGGTGGCTACACCTTC. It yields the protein CATSRDSTGGYTF.

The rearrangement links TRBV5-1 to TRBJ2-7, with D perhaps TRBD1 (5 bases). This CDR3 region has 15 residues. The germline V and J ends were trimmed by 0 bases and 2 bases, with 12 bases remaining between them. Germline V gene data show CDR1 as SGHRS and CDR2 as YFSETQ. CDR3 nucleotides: TGCGCCAGCAGCTTGGAAGCCGCAGGGCCCTACGAGCAGTACTTC. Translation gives CASSLEAAGPYEQYF.

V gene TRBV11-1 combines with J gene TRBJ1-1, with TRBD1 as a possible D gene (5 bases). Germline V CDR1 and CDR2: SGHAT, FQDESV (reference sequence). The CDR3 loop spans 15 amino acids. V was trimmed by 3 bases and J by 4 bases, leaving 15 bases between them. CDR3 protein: CASSLGRSLATEAFF. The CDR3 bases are TGTGCCAGCAGCTTGGGACGGAGCCTCGCCACTGAAGCTTTCTTT.

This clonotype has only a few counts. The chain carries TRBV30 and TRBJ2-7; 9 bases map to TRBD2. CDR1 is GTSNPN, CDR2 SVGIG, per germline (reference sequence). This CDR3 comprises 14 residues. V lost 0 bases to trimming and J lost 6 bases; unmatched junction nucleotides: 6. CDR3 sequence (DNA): TGTGCCTGGAGTGTCGGCGGGGGGGCCCTCGAGCAGTACTTC. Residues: CAWSVGGGALEQYF.

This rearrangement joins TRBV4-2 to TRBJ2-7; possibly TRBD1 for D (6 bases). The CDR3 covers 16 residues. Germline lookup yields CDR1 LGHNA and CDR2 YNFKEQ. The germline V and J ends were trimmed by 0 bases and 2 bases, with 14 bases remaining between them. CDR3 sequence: CASSQEHGDTAYEQYF. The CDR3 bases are TGTGCCAGCAGCCAAGAACACGGGGACACGGCCTACGAGCAGTACTTC.

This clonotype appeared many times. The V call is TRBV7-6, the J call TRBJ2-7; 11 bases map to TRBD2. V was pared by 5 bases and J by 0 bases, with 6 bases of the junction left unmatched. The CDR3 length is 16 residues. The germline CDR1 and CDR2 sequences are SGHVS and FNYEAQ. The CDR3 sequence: CASSAFTSGGSYEQYF. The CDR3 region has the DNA TGTGCCAGCAGCGCCTTTACTAGCGGGGGCTCCTACGAGCAGTACTTC.

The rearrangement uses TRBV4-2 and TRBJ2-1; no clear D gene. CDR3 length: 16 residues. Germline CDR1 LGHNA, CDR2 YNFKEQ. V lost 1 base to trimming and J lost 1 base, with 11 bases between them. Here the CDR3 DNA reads TGTGCCAGCAGCCAAGCGGCCACCTCTTCCTACAATGAGCAGTTCTTC. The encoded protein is CASSQAATSSYNEQFF.

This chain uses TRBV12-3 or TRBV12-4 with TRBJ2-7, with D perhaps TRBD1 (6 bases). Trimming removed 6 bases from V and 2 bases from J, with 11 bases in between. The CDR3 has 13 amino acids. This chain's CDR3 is CASRKDRAYEQYF. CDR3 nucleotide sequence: TGTGCCAGCAGAAAGGACAGAGCCTACGAGCAGTACTTC.

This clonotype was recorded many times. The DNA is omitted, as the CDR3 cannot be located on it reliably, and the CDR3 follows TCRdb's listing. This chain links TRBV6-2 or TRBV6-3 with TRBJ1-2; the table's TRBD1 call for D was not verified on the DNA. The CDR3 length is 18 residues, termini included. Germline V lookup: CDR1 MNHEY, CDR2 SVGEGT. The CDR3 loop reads CASFGAGTGRVWDYGYTF.

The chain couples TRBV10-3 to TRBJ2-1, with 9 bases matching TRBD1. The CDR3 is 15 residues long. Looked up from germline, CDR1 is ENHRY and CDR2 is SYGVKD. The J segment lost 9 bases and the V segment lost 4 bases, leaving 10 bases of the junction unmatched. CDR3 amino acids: CAISVTGGSFGEQFF. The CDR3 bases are TGTGCCATCAGTGTCACAGGGGGCTCATTTGGTGAGCAGTTCTTC.

The CDR3 nucleotides read TGCAGTGCTACCCCGGGACGGAGGGCCTACGAGCAGTACTTC. Amino acid sequence: CSATPGRRAYEQYF. The V call is TRBV20-1, the J call TRBJ2-7; D may be TRBD2 (6 bases). Between the trimmed V and J ends, which lost 4 bases and 2 bases, there was a span of 15 bases. The CDR3 consists of 14 residues. Looked up from germline, CDR1 is DFQATT and CDR2 is SNEGSKA (reference sequence).

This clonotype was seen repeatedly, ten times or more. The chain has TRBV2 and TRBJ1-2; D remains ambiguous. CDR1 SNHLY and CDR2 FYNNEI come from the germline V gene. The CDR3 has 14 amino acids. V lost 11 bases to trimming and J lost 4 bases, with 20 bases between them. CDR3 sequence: CAFTRAVAGYGYTF. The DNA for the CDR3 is TGTGCCTTCACTCGCGCGGTTGCGGGCTATGGCTACACCTTC. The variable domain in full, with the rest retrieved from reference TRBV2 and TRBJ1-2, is EPEVTQTPSHQVTQMGQEVILRCVPISNHLYFYWYRQILGQKVEFLVSFYNNEISEKSEIFDDQFSVERPDGSNFTLKIRSTKLEDSAMYFCAFTRAVAGYGYTFGSGTRLTVV.

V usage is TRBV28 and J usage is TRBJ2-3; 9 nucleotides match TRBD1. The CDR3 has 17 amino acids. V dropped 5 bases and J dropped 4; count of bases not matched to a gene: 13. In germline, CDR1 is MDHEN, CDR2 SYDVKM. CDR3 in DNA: TGTGCCAGCAGTCCCCCTCTAGTGACAGGGGGGTCAGATACGCAGTATTTT. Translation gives CASSPPLVTGGSDTQYF.

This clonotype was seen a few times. The CDR3: CASSPGLVEETQYF. The CDR3 nucleotides read TGTGCCAGCAGTCCCGGACTAGTTGAAGAGACCCAGTACTTC. The rearrangement uses TRBV12-3 or TRBV12-4 and TRBJ2-5; 7 bases match TRBD2. V was clipped by 5 bases and J by 3 bases; unmatched bases: 6. The CDR3 loop spans 14 amino acids.

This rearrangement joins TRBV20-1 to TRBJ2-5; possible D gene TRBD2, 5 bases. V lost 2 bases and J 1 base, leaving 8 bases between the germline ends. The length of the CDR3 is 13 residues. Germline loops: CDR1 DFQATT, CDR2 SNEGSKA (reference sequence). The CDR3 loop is CSARKDSQETQYF. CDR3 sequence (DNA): TGCAGTGCTAGAAAGGACTCCCAAGAGACCCAGTACTTC.

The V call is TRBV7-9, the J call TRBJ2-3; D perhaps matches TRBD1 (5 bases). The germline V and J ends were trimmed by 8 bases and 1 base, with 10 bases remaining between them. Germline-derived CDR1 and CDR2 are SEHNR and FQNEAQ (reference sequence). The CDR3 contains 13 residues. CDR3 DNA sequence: TGTGCCAGCGGAATGACAGGCACAGATACGCAGTATTTT. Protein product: CASGMTGTDTQYF.

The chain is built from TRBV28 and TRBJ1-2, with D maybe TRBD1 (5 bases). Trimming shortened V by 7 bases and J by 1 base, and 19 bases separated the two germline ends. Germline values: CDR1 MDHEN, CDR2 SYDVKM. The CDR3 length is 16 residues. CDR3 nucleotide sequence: TGTGCCAGCACCCACCTCCCGACAGAAAATAACTATGGCTACACCTTC. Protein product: CASTHLPTENNYGYTF.